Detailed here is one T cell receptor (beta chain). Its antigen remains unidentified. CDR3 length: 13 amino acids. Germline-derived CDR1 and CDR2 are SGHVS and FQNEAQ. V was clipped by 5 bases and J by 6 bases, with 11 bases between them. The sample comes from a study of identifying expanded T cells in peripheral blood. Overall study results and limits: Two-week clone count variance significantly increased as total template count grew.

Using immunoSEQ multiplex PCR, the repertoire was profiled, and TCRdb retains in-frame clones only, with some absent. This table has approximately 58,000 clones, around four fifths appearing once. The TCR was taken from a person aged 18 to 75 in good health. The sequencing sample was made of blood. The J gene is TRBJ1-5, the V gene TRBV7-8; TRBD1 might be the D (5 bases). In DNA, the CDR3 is TGTGCCAGCAGCCGCCAGGGTTTTCAGCCCCAGCATTTT. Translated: CASSRQGFQPQHF. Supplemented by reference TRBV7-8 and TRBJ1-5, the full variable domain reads GAGVSQSPRYKVAKRGQDVALRCDPISGHVSLFWYQQALGQGPEFLTYFQNEAQLDKSGLPSDRFFAERPEGSVSTLKIQRTQQEDSAVYLCASSRQGFQPQHFGDGTRLSIL.